The rows below give T cell receptor beta chains drawn from one sample of a study of yellow fever vaccine responses in identical twins. TCRdb processed the RT-PCR reads anew with MiXCR; each CDR3 protein has one entry. The sample shows 5,500 to 7,000 distinct CDR3 sequences, approximately 80% of them seen only once. This specimen consisted of T cells from blood (PBMCs), unsorted or a sorted subset (not recorded which), obtained before or after yellow fever vaccination (not recorded which). These receptors were obtained from a young woman who received the yellow fever vaccine. CDR3s include the opening cysteine and the closing phenylalanine or tryptophan. The order of the fields is J gene, V gene, CDR3 protein.

j_gene: TRBJ1-2
v_gene: TRBV20-1
CDR3aa: CSAASVNYGYTF

j_gene: TRBJ2-3
v_gene: TRBV20-1
CDR3aa: CSARRTSADTQYF

j_gene: TRBJ1-1
v_gene: TRBV10-3
CDR3aa: CAISVAGAVNTEAFF

j_gene: TRBJ2-3
v_gene: TRBV11-3
CDR3aa: CASRGSFRLGDTQYF

j_gene: TRBJ2-5
v_gene: TRBV6-1
CDR3aa: CASKDTNRVQETQYF

j_gene: TRBJ1-2
v_gene: TRBV15
CDR3aa: CATSRGNLLGGAGTF

j_gene: TRBJ2-7
v_gene: TRBV28
CDR3aa: CASRTSGMGYEQYF

j_gene: TRBJ2-7
v_gene: TRBV7-9
CDR3aa: CASSWTQLQEQYF

j_gene: TRBJ2-7
v_gene: TRBV7-3
CDR3aa: CASSSGSSYEQYF

j_gene: TRBJ2-3
v_gene: TRBV5-1
CDR3aa: CASSLSLAVSTDTQYF

j_gene: TRBJ1-1
v_gene: TRBV18
CDR3aa: CASSPPRGSNTEAFF

j_gene: TRBJ2-1
v_gene: TRBV29-1
CDR3aa: CSVTGTGTNNEQFF

j_gene: TRBJ1-1
v_gene: TRBV24-1
CDR3aa: CATSTMTEAFF

j_gene: TRBJ1-6
v_gene: TRBV14
CDR3aa: CASNRVASSPLHF

j_gene: TRBJ2-3
v_gene: TRBV29-1
CDR3aa: CSAGGPADTQYF

j_gene: TRBJ1-4
v_gene: TRBV18
CDR3aa: CASSPLRPRRESEKLFF

j_gene: TRBJ1-2
v_gene: TRBV4-1
CDR3aa: CASSQKQGGYYGYTF

j_gene: TRBJ2-2
v_gene: TRBV4-1
CDR3aa: CASSPARGLKGTGELFF

j_gene: TRBJ2-5
v_gene: TRBV18
CDR3aa: CASSPPQETQYF

j_gene: TRBJ2-5
v_gene: TRBV7-7
CDR3aa: CASSPQGASQETQYF

j_gene: TRBJ2-2
v_gene: TRBV5-6
CDR3aa: CASSLLGLTGELFF

j_gene: TRBJ2-1
v_gene: TRBV20-1
CDR3aa: CSASADRAYNEQFF

j_gene: TRBJ2-5
v_gene: TRBV5-1
CDR3aa: CASSKGGTQETQYF

j_gene: TRBJ2-7
v_gene: TRBV20-1
CDR3aa: CSASPQDSLYEQYF

j_gene: TRBJ1-5
v_gene: TRBV6-1
CDR3aa: CASSEFEGAAQPQHF

j_gene: TRBJ2-3
v_gene: TRBV29-1
CDR3aa: CSVGLEGLITDTQYF

j_gene: TRBJ1-1
v_gene: TRBV29-1
CDR3aa: CSVEDREDSNTEAFF

j_gene: TRBJ2-1
v_gene: TRBV2
CDR3aa: CASSLLVGGNEQFF

j_gene: TRBJ2-1
v_gene: TRBV11-3
CDR3aa: CASSSTGDNNEQFF

j_gene: TRBJ2-1
v_gene: TRBV24-1
CDR3aa: CATSGTGPSSYNEQFF

j_gene: TRBJ2-1
v_gene: TRBV7-6
CDR3aa: CASSPEKGGEQFF

j_gene: TRBJ2-5
v_gene: TRBV7-9
CDR3aa: CASSPTATGETQYF

j_gene: TRBJ2-7
v_gene: TRBV18
CDR3aa: CASSPSNEQYF

j_gene: TRBJ1-2
v_gene: TRBV12-3/TRBV12-4
CDR3aa: CASSLEPAFYGYTF

j_gene: TRBJ2-5
v_gene: TRBV5-4
CDR3aa: CASSFVEETQYF

j_gene: TRBJ1-2
v_gene: TRBV29-1
CDR3aa: CSVEDLLTIYTF

j_gene: TRBJ2-1
v_gene: TRBV11-1
CDR3aa: CASSPGLAGGRYEQFF

j_gene: TRBJ2-4
v_gene: TRBV19
CDR3aa: CASSGLAGVNIQYF

j_gene: TRBJ2-3
v_gene: TRBV12-3/TRBV12-4
CDR3aa: CASSFTSGSDTQYF

j_gene: TRBJ2-4
v_gene: TRBV4-3
CDR3aa: CASSQEGLTAKNIQYF

j_gene: TRBJ2-7
v_gene: TRBV29-1
CDR3aa: CSVEDLTGASYEQYF

j_gene: TRBJ2-6
v_gene: TRBV11-2
CDR3aa: CASSSGSGANVLTF

j_gene: TRBJ1-5
v_gene: TRBV2
CDR3aa: CASSEEDRTDQPQHF

j_gene: TRBJ2-1
v_gene: TRBV5-1
CDR3aa: CASSLVQPSYNEQFF

j_gene: TRBJ1-5
v_gene: TRBV18
CDR3aa: CASSPPGTGANQPQHF

j_gene: TRBJ2-7
v_gene: TRBV11-3
CDR3aa: CASSLGDWGPMSDEQYF

j_gene: TRBJ2-5
v_gene: TRBV6-1
CDR3aa: CASSPSAGTGTETQYF

j_gene: TRBJ2-7
v_gene: TRBV11-3
CDR3aa: CASSLLGLAGAYEQYF

j_gene: TRBJ1-5
v_gene: TRBV27
CDR3aa: CASSLSTGDGQPQHF

j_gene: TRBJ2-5
v_gene: TRBV29-1
CDR3aa: CSVREYQETQYF

j_gene: TRBJ2-7
v_gene: TRBV28
CDR3aa: CASRDQGPFYEQYF

j_gene: TRBJ1-2
v_gene: TRBV6-1
CDR3aa: CASTGTGGREYGYTF

j_gene: TRBJ1-1
v_gene: TRBV5-5
CDR3aa: CASTLRTEAFF